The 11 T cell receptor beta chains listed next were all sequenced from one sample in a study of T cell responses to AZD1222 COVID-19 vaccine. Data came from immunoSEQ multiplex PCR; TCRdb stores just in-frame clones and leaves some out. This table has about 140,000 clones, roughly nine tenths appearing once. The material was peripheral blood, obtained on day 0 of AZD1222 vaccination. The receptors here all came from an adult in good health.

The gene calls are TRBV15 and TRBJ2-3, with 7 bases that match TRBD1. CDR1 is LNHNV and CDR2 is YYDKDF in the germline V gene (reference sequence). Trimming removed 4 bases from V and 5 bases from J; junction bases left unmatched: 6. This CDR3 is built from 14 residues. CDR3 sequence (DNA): TGTGCCACCAGCACACAGGGGTTGGGAGATACGCAGTATTTT. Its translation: CATSTQGLGDTQYF.

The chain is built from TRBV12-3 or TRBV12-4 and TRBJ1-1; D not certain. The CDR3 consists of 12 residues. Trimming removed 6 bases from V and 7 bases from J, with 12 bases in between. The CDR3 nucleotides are TGTGCCAGCAGCCACGGGCCCTTTGAAGCTTTCTTT. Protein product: CASSHGPFEAFF.

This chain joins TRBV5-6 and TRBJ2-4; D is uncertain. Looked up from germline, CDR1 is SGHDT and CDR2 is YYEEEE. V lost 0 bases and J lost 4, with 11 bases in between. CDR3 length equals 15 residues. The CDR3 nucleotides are TGTGCCAGCAGCTTGGTGCAGGCAGCTAAAAACATTCAGTACTTC. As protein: CASSLVQAAKNIQYF.

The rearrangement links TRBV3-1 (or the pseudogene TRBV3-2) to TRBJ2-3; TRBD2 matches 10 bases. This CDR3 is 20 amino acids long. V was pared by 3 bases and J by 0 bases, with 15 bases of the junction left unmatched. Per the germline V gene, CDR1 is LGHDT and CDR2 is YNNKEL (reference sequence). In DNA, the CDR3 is TGTGCCAGCAGCCATGGCCGGGGGCTAGCGGGAGTTGATAGCACAGATACGCAGTATTTT. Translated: CASSHGRGLAGVDSTDTQYF.

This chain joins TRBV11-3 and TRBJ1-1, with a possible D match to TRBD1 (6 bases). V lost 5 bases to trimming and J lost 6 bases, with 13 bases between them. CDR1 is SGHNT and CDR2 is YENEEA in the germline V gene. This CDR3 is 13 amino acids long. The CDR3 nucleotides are TGTGCCAGCAGCCGCGCGGGGGGCGCTGAAGCTTTCTTT. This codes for CASSRAGGAEAFF. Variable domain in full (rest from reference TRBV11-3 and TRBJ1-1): EAGVVQSPRYKIIEKKQPVAFWCNPISGHNTLYWYLQNLGQGPELLIRYENEEAVDDSQLPKDRFSAERLKGVDSTLKIQPAELGDSAVYLCASSRAGGAEAFFGQGTRLTVV.

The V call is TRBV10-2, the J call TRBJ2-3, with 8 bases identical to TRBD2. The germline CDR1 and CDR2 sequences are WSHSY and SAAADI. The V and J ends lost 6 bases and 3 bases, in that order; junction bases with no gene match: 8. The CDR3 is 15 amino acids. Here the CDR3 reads CASSKAGVGTDTQYF. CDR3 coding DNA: TGCGCCAGCAGCAAAGCGGGAGTGGGTACAGATACGCAGTATTTT.

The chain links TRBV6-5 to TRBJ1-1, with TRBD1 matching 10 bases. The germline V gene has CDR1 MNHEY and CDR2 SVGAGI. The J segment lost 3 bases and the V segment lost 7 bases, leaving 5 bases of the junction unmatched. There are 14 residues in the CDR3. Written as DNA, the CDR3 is TGTGCCAGCACCAAGACAGGGGGCGACACTGAAGCTTTCTTT. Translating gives CASTKTGGDTEAFF.

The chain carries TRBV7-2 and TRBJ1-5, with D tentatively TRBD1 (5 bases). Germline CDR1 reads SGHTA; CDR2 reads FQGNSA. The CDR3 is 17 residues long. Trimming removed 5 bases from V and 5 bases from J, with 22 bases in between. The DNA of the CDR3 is TGTGCCAGCAGCCCTTTGCGTAGGACAACCGGCTATCAGCCCCAGCATTTT. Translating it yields CASSPLRRTTGYQPQHF.

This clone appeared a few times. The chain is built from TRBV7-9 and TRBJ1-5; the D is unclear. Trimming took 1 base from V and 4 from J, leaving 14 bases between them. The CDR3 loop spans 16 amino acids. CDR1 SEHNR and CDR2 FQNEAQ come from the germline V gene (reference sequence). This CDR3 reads CASSLGGGRANQPQHF. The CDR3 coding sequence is TGTGCCAGCAGCTTAGGGGGTGGACGGGCAAATCAGCCCCAGCATTTT.

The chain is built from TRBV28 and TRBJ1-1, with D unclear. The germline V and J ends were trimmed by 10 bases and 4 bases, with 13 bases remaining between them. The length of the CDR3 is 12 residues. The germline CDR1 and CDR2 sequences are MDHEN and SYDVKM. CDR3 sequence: CATIVTFTEAFF. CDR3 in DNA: TGTGCCACCATTGTCACTTTCACTGAAGCTTTCTTT.

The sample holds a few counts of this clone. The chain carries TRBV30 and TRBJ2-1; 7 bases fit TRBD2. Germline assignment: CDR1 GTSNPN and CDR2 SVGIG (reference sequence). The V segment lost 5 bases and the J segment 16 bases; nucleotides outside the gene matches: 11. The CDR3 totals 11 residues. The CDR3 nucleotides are TGTGCCTGGTCTATTGGAACGGGAGGTTTCTTC. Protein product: CAWSIGTGGFF.